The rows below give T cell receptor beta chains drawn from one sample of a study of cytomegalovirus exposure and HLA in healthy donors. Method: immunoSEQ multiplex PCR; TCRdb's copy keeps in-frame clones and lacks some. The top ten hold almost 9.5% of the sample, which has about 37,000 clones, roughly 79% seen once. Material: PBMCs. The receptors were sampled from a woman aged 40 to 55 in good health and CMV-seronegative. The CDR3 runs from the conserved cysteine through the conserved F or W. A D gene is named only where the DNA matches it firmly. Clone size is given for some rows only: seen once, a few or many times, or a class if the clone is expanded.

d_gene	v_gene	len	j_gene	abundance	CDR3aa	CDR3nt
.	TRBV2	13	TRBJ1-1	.	CASIHGTGVGAFF	TGTGCCAGCATCCACGGGACTGGAGTTGGGGCTTTCTTT
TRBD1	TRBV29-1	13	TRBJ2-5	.	CSVERQGRETQYF	TGCAGCGTCGAAAGACAGGGGAGGGAGACCCAGTACTTC
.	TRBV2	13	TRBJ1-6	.	CASREQGNSPLHF	TGTGCCAGCAGGGAACAGGGTAATTCACCCCTCCACTTT
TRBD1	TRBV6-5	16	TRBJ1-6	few	CASSYSNRGAHSPLHF	TGTGCCAGCAGTTACTCGAACAGGGGGGCGCATTCACCCCTCCACTTT
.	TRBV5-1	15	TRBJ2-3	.	CASSTMTSLGDTQYF	TGCGCCAGCAGCACTATGACTAGTCTGGGGGATACGCAGTATTTT
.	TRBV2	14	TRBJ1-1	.	CASKEIAMNTEAFF	TGTGCCAGCAAGGAGATAGCTATGAACACTGAAGCTTTCTTT
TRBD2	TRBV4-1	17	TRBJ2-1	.	CASSRDGGGLSYNEQFF	TGCGCCAGCAGCCGGGACGGGGGGGGCCTCTCCTACAATGAGCAGTTCTTC
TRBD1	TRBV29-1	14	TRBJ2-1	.	CSVGTGGSYNEQFF	TGCAGCGTGGGGACAGGGGGCTCCTACAATGAGCAGTTCTTC
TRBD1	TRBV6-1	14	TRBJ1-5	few	CASSGTGGNQPQHF	TGTGCCAGCAGTGGGACAGGGGGGAACCAGCCCCAGCATTTT
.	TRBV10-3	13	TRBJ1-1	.	CAISNDIHTEAFF	TGTGCCATCAGTAACGACATTCACACTGAAGCTTTCTTT
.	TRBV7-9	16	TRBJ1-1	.	CASSLAPRQANTEAFF	TGTGCCAGCAGCTTAGCCCCGAGGCAAGCGAACACTGAAGCTTTCTTT
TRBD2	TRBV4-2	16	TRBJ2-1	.	CASSGRGGPTDNEQFF	TGTGCCAGCAGCGGGCGGGGGGGCCCCACTGACAATGAGCAGTTCTTC
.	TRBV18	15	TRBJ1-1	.	CASSPPSNRDTEAFF	TGTGCCAGCTCACCACCCTCGAACAGGGACACTGAAGCTTTCTTT
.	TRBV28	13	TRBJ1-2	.	CASSRGGTYGYTF	TGTGCCAGCAGTCGAGGAGGGACCTATGGCTACACCTTC
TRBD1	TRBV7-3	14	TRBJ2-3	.	CASSAGTGTDTQYF	TGTGCCAGCAGCGCCGGGACAGGCACAGATACGCAGTATTTT
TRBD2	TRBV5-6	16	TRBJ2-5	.	CASSTGLAENQETQYF	TGTGCCAGCAGCACTGGACTAGCGGAAAACCAAGAGACCCAGTACTTC
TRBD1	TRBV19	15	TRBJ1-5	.	CASSIFQGASQPQHF	TGTGCCAGTAGTATTTTCCAGGGGGCGAGTCAGCCCCAGCATTTT
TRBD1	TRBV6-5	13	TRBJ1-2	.	CASSVRRGNGYTF	TGTGCCAGCAGTGTCCGCAGGGGGAACGGCTACACCTTC
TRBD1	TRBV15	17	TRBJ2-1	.	CATSRRVGTGEYNEQFF	TGTGCCACCAGCAGAAGGGTCGGGACAGGGGAGTACAATGAGCAGTTCTTC
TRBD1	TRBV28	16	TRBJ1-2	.	CASSLDRGPTNYGYTF	TGTGCCAGCAGTTTAGACAGGGGCCCCACTAACTATGGCTACACCTTC
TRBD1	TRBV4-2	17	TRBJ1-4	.	CASSQGNVGTGSEKLFF	TGTGCCAGCAGCCAAGGAAACGTGGGGACAGGGAGTGAAAAACTGTTTTTT
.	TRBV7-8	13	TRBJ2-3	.	CASSFWRGDTQYF	TGTGCCAGCAGCTTTTGGAGGGGAGATACGCAGTATTTT
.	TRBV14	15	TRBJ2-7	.	CASSTTGRPRYEQYF	TGTGCCAGCAGCACTACAGGGCGTCCCCGTTACGAGCAGTACTTC
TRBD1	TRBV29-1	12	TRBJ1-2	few	CSADRGAYGYTF	TGCAGCGCGGACAGGGGGGCCTATGGCTACACCTTC
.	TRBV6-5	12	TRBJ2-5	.	CASSYFGETQYF	TGTGCCAGCAGTTACTTTGGCGAGACCCAGTACTTC
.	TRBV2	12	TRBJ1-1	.	CASRQDLAEAFF	TGTGCCAGCAGACAGGACCTCGCTGAAGCTTTCTTT
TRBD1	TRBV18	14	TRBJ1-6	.	CASSLDRENSPPHF	TGTGCCAGCTCATTGGACAGGGAAAATTCACCCCCCCACTTT
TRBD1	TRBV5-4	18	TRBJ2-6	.	CASSRDRGTRTGANVLTF	TGTGCCAGCAGCAGAGACAGGGGGACACGAACTGGGGCCAACGTCCTGACTTTC
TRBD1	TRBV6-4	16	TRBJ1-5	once	CASSDSCDRGIEPQHF	TGTGCCAGCAGTGACTCGTGCGACAGGGGTATTGAGCCCCAGCATTTT
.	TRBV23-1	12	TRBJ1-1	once	CARNRVGAEAFF	TGCGCCAGAAACAGGGTGGGCGCTGAAGCTTTCTTT
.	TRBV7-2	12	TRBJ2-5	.	CASSLDRETQYF	TGTGCCAGCAGCCTGGACAGAGAGACCCAGTACTTC
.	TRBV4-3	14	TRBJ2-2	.	CASSQDQGPGELFF	TGCGCCAGCAGCCAAGATCAGGGTCCCGGGGAGCTGTTTTTT
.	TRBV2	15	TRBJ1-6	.	CASSEAFGGGSPLHF	TGTGCCAGCAGTGAAGCGTTCGGGGGAGGGTCACCCCTCCACTTT
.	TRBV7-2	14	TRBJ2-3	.	CASSLDTTTDTQYF	TGTGCCAGCAGCTTAGATACAACCACAGATACGCAGTATTTT
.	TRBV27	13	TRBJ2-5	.	CASSLAGVGTQYF	TGTGCCAGCAGTTTGGCAGGCGTAGGGACCCAGTACTTC
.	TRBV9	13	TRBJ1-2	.	CASSPGGVGGYTF	TGTGCCAGCAGCCCTGGGGGGGTGGGCGGCTACACCTTC